The present TCR beta chain was sequenced within a study of neurological immune-mediated disorders. This CDR3 is 15 amino acids long. Trimming took 4 bases from V and 4 from J, leaving 16 bases between them. From germline, CDR1 is LGHNA and CDR2 YNFKEQ. General observations from the study: Among 34 multiple sclerosis patients, 18 had repertoires that phylogenetic grouping placed in one related-CDR3 cluster, a possible signature. There were no CDR3 amino acid sequences shared by expanded clones across subjects, a result suggesting private repertoires in all groups.

The cDNA was generated through 5'RACE incorporating 10-nucleotide random UMIs. TCRdb processed the 5' RACE reads anew with MiXCR; each CDR3 protein has one entry. The sample records around 30,000 distinct CDR3 sequences, over 2% being singletons. The unsorted libraries were produced from 2 million PBMCs held at -80 C. The table lists this clonotype with many counts. The antigen is not known. Source material: PBMCs. The receptor was isolated from a woman in her fifties or sixties with multiple sclerosis. This chain links TRBV4-2 with TRBJ1-1; tentatively, D is TRBD1 (6 bases). CDR3 DNA sequence: TGTGCCAGCAGCCCCCAAGGTGCAGGGGCCACTGAAGCTTTCTTT. Encoded protein: CASSPQGAGATEAFF.